Below, 16 T cell receptor beta chains from the same sample are listed, as sequenced in a study of vaccination and CD4 T cells after COVID-19 (dated by TCRdb to the early 2020s). The time point label, as the study defines it: late sampling 161 to 241 days after vaccination in three convalescent patients. Per the publication, the treatment or condition label means: roughly nine-day PBMC culture with coronavirus spike peptide pools or control peptides (ViraFEST assay). Library preparation was by PCR. TCRdb records Illumina iSeq 100 as the sequencer. TCR sequencing of DNA from cultured CD4+ T cells used the Oncomine TCR Beta short-read assay at the Johns Hopkins FTIC core. Clones were called with MiXCR by TCRdb after fastp trimmed the public reads at Q25, and only in-frame beta chains were retained. Duplicate CDR3 protein sequences are folded into a single record with the most common DNA and genes. For this sample the table gives around 17,000 distinct CDR3 sequences, of which around 47% were detected only once. Around 20% of the sample belongs to the ten largest clones.

These receptors lack a known antigen. Sequenced material: CD4+ T cells from blood, cultured in vitro, taken about 7 months after SARS-CoV-2 vaccination. The receptors shown here come from a human donor who had recovered from COVID-19.

This chain uses TRBV7-2 with TRBJ2-7, with TRBD1 matching 9 bases. This CDR3 contains 13 residues. J gave up 5 bases and V 7 bases, and 6 bases lay outside the gene matches. Germline V lookup: CDR1 SGHTA, CDR2 FQGNSA. The CDR3 DNA reads TGTGCCAGCAATTCAGGGGACAGGGACGAGCAGTACTTC. This gives the protein CASNSGDRDEQYF. Looking up the rest from reference TRBV7-2 and TRBJ2-7 gives the full variable domain: GAGVSQSPSNKVTEKGKDVELRCDPISGHTALYWYRQSLGQGLEFLIYFQGNSAPDKSGLPSDRFSAERTGGSVSTLTIQRTQQEDSAVYLCASNSGDRDEQYFGPGTRLTVT.

The genes are TRBV7-9 and TRBJ2-7, with 7 nucleotides matching TRBD1. Trimming at V came to 3 bases and at J to 5 bases, leaving 10 bases not matched to a gene. The CDR3 is 15 amino acids. Per germline, CDR1 SEHNR and CDR2 FQNEAQ (reference sequence). CDR3 DNA: TGTGCCAGCAGCTTCGCCGACAGGGAATGGCACGAGCAGTACTTC. It yields the protein CASSFADREWHEQYF.

As for this clonotype: This is likely a read error, given that the CDR3 carries no conserved phenylalanine or tryptophan at its end. The chain is built from TRBV7-9 and TRBJ1-2, with D tentatively TRBD1 (6 bases). The CDR3 has 14 residues. The ends were cut back, 5 bases at V and 3 bases at J, with 13 bases in the middle. Germline V gene lookup returns CDR1 SEHNR and CDR2 FQNEAQ (reference sequence). CDR3 nucleotides: TGTGCCAGCAGCCCCCGAGGGGGGGACTATGGCTACACCCTC. It specifies CASSPRGGDYGYTL.

In its sample, this clonotype was seen once. The J gene is TRBJ1-2, the V gene TRBV20-1; D is unresolved. The CDR3 runs to 13 residues. The germline V gene has CDR1 DFQATT and CDR2 SNEGSKA (reference sequence). Deletions cut 1 base from V and 3 bases from J, with 9 bases between. The CDR3 DNA sequence: TGCAGTGCTAGAGGTTCATCGTACTATGGCTACACCTTC. It specifies CSARGSSYYGYTF.

This clonotype was observed a few times. The chain couples TRBV6-1 to TRBJ1-6, with 10 bases matching TRBD1. V was pared by 0 bases and J by 6 bases, with 5 bases of the junction left unmatched. The germline CDR1 and CDR2 sequences are MNHNS and SASEGT. This CDR3 region has 17 residues. The CDR3 sequence: CASSEAPRDRGNSPLHF. The CDR3 DNA reads as TGTGCCAGCAGTGAAGCCCCCCGGGACAGGGGTAATTCACCCCTCCACTTT.

The chain is built from TRBV15 and TRBJ1-5; 9 nucleotides align to TRBD1. V was clipped by 1 base and J by 1 base; unmatched bases: 8. CDR1 and CDR2 (germline): LNHNV, YYDKDF (reference sequence). The CDR3 has 18 amino acids. As DNA, the CDR3 is TGTGCCACCAGCAGAGGAACAGGGGGCGCGGGGAGCAATCAGCCCCAGCATTTT. Protein product: CATSRGTGGAGSNQPQHF.

This chain uses TRBV20-1 with TRBJ1-1; D gene unclear. Between the trimmed V and J ends, which lost 0 bases and 0 bases, there was a span of 14 bases. CDR3 length: 16 residues. The germline CDR1 and CDR2 sequences are DFQATT and SNEGSKA (reference sequence). The CDR3 DNA is TGCAGTGCTAGAGATCAGCAAGCTCCAATGAACACTGAAGCTTTCTTT. It translates to CSARDQQAPMNTEAFF.

The chain recombines TRBV6-1 with TRBJ1-1; 12 nucleotides line up with TRBD1. V lost 6 bases and J lost 1; bases outside the gene matches: 9. The CDR3 loop spans 17 amino acids. Germline loops: CDR1 MNHNS, CDR2 SASEGT. The CDR3 here is CASSWGQGAGGNTEAFF. CDR3 nucleotide sequence: TGTGCCAGCAGCTGGGGACAGGGGGCCGGTGGGAACACTGAAGCTTTCTTT.

This rearrangement joins TRBV7-9 to TRBJ2-5; 11 bases agree with TRBD2. The CDR3 length is 15 residues. Trimming at V came to 5 bases and at J to 3 bases, leaving 5 bases not matched to a gene. CDR1 and CDR2 from the germline V gene are SEHNR and FQNEAQ (reference sequence). CDR3 in amino acids: CASSPGTSGEETQYF. The DNA for the CDR3 is TGTGCCAGCAGCCCCGGGACTAGCGGTGAAGAGACCCAGTACTTC. Filled out from reference TRBV7-9 and TRBJ2-5, the complete variable domain reads DTGVSQNPRHKITKRGQNVTFRCDPISEHNRLYWYRQTLGQGPEFLTYFQNEAQLEKSRLLSDRFSAERPKGSFSTLEIQRTEQGDSAMYLCASSPGTSGEETQYFGPGTRLLVL.

The gene calls are TRBV10-3 and TRBJ2-5; 7 nucleotides line up with TRBD1. CDR3 length: 13 amino acids. V was pared by 4 bases and J by 5 bases, with 4 bases of the junction left unmatched. Germline loops: CDR1 ENHRY, CDR2 SYGVKD. The DNA of the CDR3 is TGTGCCATCAGTGCAGGGGGACGGGAGACCCAGTACTTC. This codes for CAISAGGRETQYF.

This chain connects TRBV27 to TRBJ2-5; 9 positions match TRBD2. The CDR3 consists of 14 residues. Germline V gene data show CDR1 as MNHEY and CDR2 as SMNVEV (reference sequence). With V trimmed by 2 bases and J by 5 bases, 3 bases remained unmatched. The CDR3 here is CASSLRLAGETQYF. Written as DNA, the CDR3 is TGTGCCAGCAGTTTACGGCTAGCGGGGGAGACCCAGTACTTC.

The V gene is TRBV10-3, the J gene TRBJ1-2, with D possibly being TRBD1 (5 bases). Trimming took off 7 bases at V and 11 bases at J, with 20 bases between the two ends. The CDR3 totals 13 residues. Germline V CDR1 and CDR2: ENHRY, SYGVKD. This CDR3 is CAITSTTEGGYTF. The CDR3, as DNA: TGTGCCATCACTTCTACGACAGAGGGTGGGTACACCTTC.

This clonotype occurred a few times. The J gene is TRBJ2-5, the V gene TRBV20-1, with 8 bases lining up with TRBD1. Germline V gives CDR1 DFQATT, CDR2 SNEGSKA (reference sequence). CDR3 length: 15 residues. Trimming at V came to 3 bases and at J to 4 bases, leaving 10 bases not matched to a gene. The CDR3 sequence is CSASGGQGVAETQYF. The CDR3 nucleotides are TGCAGTGCTAGTGGTGGACAGGGCGTCGCAGAGACCCAGTACTTC.

This chain joins TRBV5-1 and TRBJ2-3, with D tentatively TRBD1 (6 bases). This CDR3 region has 16 residues. The germline V gene encodes CDR1 SGHRS and CDR2 YFSETQ. Trimming stripped 0 bases from V and 2 bases from J, with 13 bases between. The CDR3 loop reads CASSLEGRGSTDTQYF. Written as DNA, the CDR3 is TGCGCCAGCAGCTTGGAGGGCAGGGGATCCACAGATACGCAGTATTTT.

The CDR3 loop reads CASSYGGVTYEQYF. The CDR3 DNA is TGTGCCAGCAGTTACGGGGGCGTAACCTACGAGCAGTACTTC. V usage is TRBV6-2 or TRBV6-3 and J usage is TRBJ2-7; TRBD1 might be the D (6 bases). Germline-derived CDR1 and CDR2 are MNHEY and SVGEGT. Trimming removed 2 bases at V and 2 bases at J, with 10 bases between. The CDR3 covers 14 residues.

For the CDR3, the DNA is TGTGCCAGCAGTGAAGTGTGGGTACCGGGTAGTACGCAGTATTTT. This codes for CASSEVWVPGSTQYF. V is TRBV6-1 and J is TRBJ2-3; no clear D. The ends were cut back, 1 base at V and 8 bases at J, with 16 bases in the middle. This CDR3 region has 15 residues. The germline CDR1 and CDR2 sequences are MNHNS and SASEGT.